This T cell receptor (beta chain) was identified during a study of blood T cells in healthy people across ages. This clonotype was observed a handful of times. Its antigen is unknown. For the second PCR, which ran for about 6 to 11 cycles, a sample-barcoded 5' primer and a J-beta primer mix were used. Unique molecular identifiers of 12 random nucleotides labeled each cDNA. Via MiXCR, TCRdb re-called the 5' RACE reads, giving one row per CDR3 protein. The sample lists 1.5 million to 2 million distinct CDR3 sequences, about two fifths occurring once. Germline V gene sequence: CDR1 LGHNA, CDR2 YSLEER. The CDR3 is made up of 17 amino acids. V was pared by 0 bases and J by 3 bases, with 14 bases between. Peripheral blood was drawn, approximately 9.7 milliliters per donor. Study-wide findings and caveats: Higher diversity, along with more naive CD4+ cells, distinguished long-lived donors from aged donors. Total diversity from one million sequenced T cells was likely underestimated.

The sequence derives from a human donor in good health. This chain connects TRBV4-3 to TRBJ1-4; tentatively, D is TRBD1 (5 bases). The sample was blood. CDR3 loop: CASSQDWGFGANEKLFF. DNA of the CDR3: TGCGCCAGCAGCCAAGATTGGGGGTTCGGGGCTAATGAAAAACTGTTTTTT.